One sample yielded the 6 T cell receptor beta chains listed below, sequenced in a study of OX40 agonist ivuxolimab in advanced cancers. Generated by immunoSEQ multiplex PCR, the TCRdb table keeps only in-frame clones and is missing some. The sample gives approximately 65,000 clones, nearly 85% of which show up once; approximately 11% is in the top ten. The sample was CD4+ or CD8+ T cells sorted from blood, taken in a trial of the OX40 agonist ivuxolimab. These receptors came from an adult with an advanced solid tumor such as melanoma, head and neck, liver or kidney cancer.

The chain joins TRBV29-1 to TRBJ2-5; 8 nucleotides agree with TRBD2. J gave up 4 bases and V 4 bases, and 8 bases lay outside the gene matches. CDR1 is SQVTM, CDR2 ANQGSEA, per germline. The CDR3 has 14 amino acids. The CDR3 spells CSVGTSGLPETQYF. In nucleotides, the CDR3 is TGCAGCGTTGGTACTAGCGGCCTGCCAGAGACCCAGTACTTC.

This clone was counted only a few times. The DNA for the CDR3 is TGTGCCATCCTCTCCACAAAAGGGGGTTCACCCCTCCACTTT. This codes for CAILSTKGGSPLHF. The chain carries TRBV2 and TRBJ1-6, with D possibly TRBD1 on 6 matching bases. Germline CDR1 and CDR2: SNHLY and FYNNEI. Deletions cut 10 bases from V and 9 bases from J, with 19 bases between. The CDR3 length is 14 residues.

In its sample, this clone was seen once. The chain carries TRBV5-1 and TRBJ2-1; D not resolved. The V end was cut by 1 base, the J end by 11 bases, with 13 bases between. Germline V gene sequence: CDR1 SGHRS, CDR2 YFSETQ. The CDR3 totals 13 residues. CDR3: CASSLTDPHQQFF. The CDR3 bases are TGCGCCAGCAGCTTGACTGACCCACACCAGCAGTTCTTC.

The V and J genes are TRBV15 and TRBJ1-2, with D hard to call. The V gene lost 0 bases and the J gene lost 6 bases, with 8 bases spanning the gap. This CDR3 region has 13 residues. In germline, CDR1 is LNHNV, CDR2 YYDKDF (reference sequence). The CDR3 sequence: CATSREAGNGYTF. The CDR3 nucleotides read TGTGCCACCAGCAGAGAAGCGGGCAATGGCTACACCTTC.

This chain links TRBV4-2 with TRBJ1-2; D is possibly TRBD1 (6 bases). Germline-derived CDR1 and CDR2 are LGHNA and YNFKEQ. The CDR3 totals 12 residues. Deletions cut 1 base from V and 8 bases from J, with 8 bases between. The CDR3 loop reads CASSQVQGGYTF. The CDR3, as DNA: TGTGCCAGCAGCCAAGTGCAGGGGGGCTACACCTTC.

V gene TRBV25-1 combines with J gene TRBJ1-1; 9 positions agree with TRBD1. Germline V gives CDR1 MGHDK, CDR2 SYGVNS. The CDR3 sequence is 14 residues long. Trimming at V came to 7 bases and at J to 5 bases, leaving 8 bases not matched to a gene. The CDR3 is CASTLGQGRTEAFF. The CDR3 bases are TGTGCCAGCACCCTTGGACAGGGGCGGACTGAAGCTTTCTTT.